Below, 8 T cell receptor beta chains from the same sample are listed, as sequenced in a study of cytomegalovirus exposure and HLA in healthy donors (dated 2017 in TCRdb). Libraries came from the immunoSEQ multiplex PCR assay. A mixture of 60 forward primers for TCR Vbeta segments and 13 reverse primers for TCR Jbeta segments was used in the multiplex PCR. What TCRdb holds here is the immuneACCESS table cut down to in-frame rearrangements. Part of the clones is not present; checked against another copy, under half of the missing clones reflect an unresolved V gene, and the others are unexplained. The sample table holds roughly 250,000 clones, of which about four fifths were seen once. The top ten clones comprise approximately 0.3% of the sample. The sequenced material came from PBMCs. The receptors here all came from a girl aged 2-10 years in good health and CMV-seronegative.

The count of this clone is one. The V gene is TRBV13, the J gene TRBJ2-7; D perhaps matches TRBD2 (6 bases). CDR1 PRHDT and CDR2 FYEKMQ come from the germline V gene (reference sequence). The CDR3 extends over 14 amino acids. The V end lost 6 bases, the J end lost 7 bases, and 19 bases lay between the germline ends. The CDR3 reads CASRNGGRGREQYF. Here the CDR3 DNA reads TGTGCCAGCAGAAACGGCGGGCGTGGGAGGGAGCAGTACTTC. Complete variable domain (other parts from reference TRBV13 and TRBJ2-7): AAGVIQSPRHLIKEKRETATLKCYPIPRHDTVYWYQQGPGQDPQFLISFYEKMQSDKGSIPDRFSAQQFSDYHSELNMSSLELGDSALYFCASRNGGRGREQYFGPGTRLTVT.

V usage is TRBV5-1 and J usage is TRBJ2-1; 7 bases fit TRBD1. Germline V lookup: CDR1 SGHRS, CDR2 YFSETQ. The CDR3 sequence is 15 residues long. With 0 bases clipped from V and 4 bases from J, the junction kept 4 bases outside the gene matches. CDR3 sequence reads: CASSLGQGTYNEQFF. The CDR3 DNA is TGCGCCAGCAGCTTGGGACAGGGTACTTACAATGAGCAGTTCTTC.

The V call is TRBV30, the J call TRBJ1-5; possibly TRBD1 for D (6 bases). The CDR3 contains 17 residues. Germline V gives CDR1 GTSNPN, CDR2 SVGIG (reference sequence). The ends were cut back, 4 bases at V and 1 base at J, with 20 bases in the middle. CDR3 protein: CAWIHRVGAGSNQPQHF. CDR3 in DNA: TGTGCCTGGATCCACAGGGTCGGTGCCGGGAGCAATCAGCCCCAGCATTTT. Supplemented by reference TRBV30 and TRBJ1-5, the full variable domain reads SQTIHQWPATLVQPVGSPLSLECTVEGTSNPNLYWYRQAAGRGLQLLFYSVGIGQISSEVPQNLSASRPQDRQFILSSKKLLLSDSGFYLCAWIHRVGAGSNQPQHFGDGTRLSIL.

V and J are TRBV11-1 and TRBJ2-7, with a weak D call TRBD1 (6 bases). Looked up from germline, CDR1 is SGHAT and CDR2 is FQDESV (reference sequence). CDR3 length equals 15 residues. V was trimmed by 1 base and J by 3 bases, leaving 13 bases between them. The CDR3 spells CASSLESWGLYEQYF. The CDR3, as DNA: TGTGCCAGCAGCTTAGAGTCATGGGGGCTCTACGAGCAGTACTTC.

This clone was seen only once. The same CDR3 also results from other DNA sequences found in this sample. The V call is TRBV2, the J call TRBJ2-7, with 11 bases aligning to TRBD2. The length of the CDR3 is 17 residues. Trimming took 7 bases from V and 4 from J; bases not matched to a gene: 15. Germline CDR1 reads SNHLY; CDR2 reads FYNNEI. The CDR3 nucleotides read TGTGCCAGCATCAGAGCCCTAGCGGGAGGAAAGGCTTACGAGCAGTACTTC. Protein sequence: CASIRALAGGKAYEQYF.

The chain uses TRBV28 and TRBJ2-7; weak D call: TRBD1 (6 bases). In germline, CDR1 is MDHEN, CDR2 SYDVKM. The V gene lost 2 bases and the J gene lost 7 bases, with 21 bases spanning the gap. CDR3 size: 16 residues. CDR3 DNA sequence: TGTGCCAGCAGTTTAATGGACAGTAGCATCATGAGGGAGCAGTACTTC. As protein: CASSLMDSSIMREQYF.

V gene TRBV29-1 combines with J gene TRBJ1-3; 8 bases align to TRBD1. This CDR3 has 15 amino acids. Germline lookup yields CDR1 SQVTM and CDR2 ANQGSEA. V trimming: 2 bases; J trimming: 1 base; junction bases outside the gene matches: 4. DNA of the CDR3: TGCAGCGTTGAAAGCCAGGGGGCGTCTGGAAACACCATATATTTT. Its protein product is CSVESQGASGNTIYF.

The chain recombines TRBV2 with TRBJ2-3, with D uncertain. Germline assignment: CDR1 SNHLY and CDR2 FYNNEI. Trimming pared 10 bases from V and 6 bases from J, leaving 11 bases between. There are 11 residues in the CDR3. The CDR3 coding sequence is TGTGCCACACTCTCCCTGGATACGCAGTATTTT. As protein: CATLSLDTQYF.